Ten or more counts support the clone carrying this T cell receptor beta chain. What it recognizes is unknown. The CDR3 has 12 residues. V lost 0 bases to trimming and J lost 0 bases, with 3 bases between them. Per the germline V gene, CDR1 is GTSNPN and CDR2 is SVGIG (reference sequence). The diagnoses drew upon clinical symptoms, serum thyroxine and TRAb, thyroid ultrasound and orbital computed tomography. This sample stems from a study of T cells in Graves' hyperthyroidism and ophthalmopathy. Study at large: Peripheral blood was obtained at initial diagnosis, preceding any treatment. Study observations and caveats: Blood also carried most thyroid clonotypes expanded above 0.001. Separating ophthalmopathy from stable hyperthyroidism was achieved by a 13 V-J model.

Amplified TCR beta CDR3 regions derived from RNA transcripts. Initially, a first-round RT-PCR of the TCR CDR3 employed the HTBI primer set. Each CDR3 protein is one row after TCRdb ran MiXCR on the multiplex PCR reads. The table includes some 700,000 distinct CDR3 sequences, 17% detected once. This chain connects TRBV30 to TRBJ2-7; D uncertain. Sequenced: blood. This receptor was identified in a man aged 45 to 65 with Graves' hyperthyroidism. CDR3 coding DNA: TGTGCCTGGAGTGTACACTCCTACGAGCAGTACTTC. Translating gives CAWSVHSYEQYF.